This T cell receptor beta chain was retrieved from a study of T cell repertoires in cytomegalovirus infection. Overall study: Indications of both CMV infection and matching HLA type were provided by public TCR beta signatures.

V was pared by 8 bases and J by 9 bases, with 4 bases of the junction left unmatched. Germline CDR1 DFQATT, CDR2 SNEGSKA (reference sequence). This CDR3 region has 12 residues. TCRdb independently ran MiXCR on the reads; one entry per CDR3 protein. This table has 150,000 to 190,000 distinct CDR3 sequences, around 24% appearing once. The TCR comes from a human donor in good health (CMV status not recorded). Some clones in this sample may be carry-over from other donors' samples. Sequenced material: PBMCs. The chain joins TRBV20-1 to TRBJ2-1, with 13 bases identical to TRBD2. As DNA, the CDR3 is TGCAGTCCAAGACTAGCGGGAGGTGAGCAGTTCTTC. The encoded protein is CSPRLAGGEQFF.